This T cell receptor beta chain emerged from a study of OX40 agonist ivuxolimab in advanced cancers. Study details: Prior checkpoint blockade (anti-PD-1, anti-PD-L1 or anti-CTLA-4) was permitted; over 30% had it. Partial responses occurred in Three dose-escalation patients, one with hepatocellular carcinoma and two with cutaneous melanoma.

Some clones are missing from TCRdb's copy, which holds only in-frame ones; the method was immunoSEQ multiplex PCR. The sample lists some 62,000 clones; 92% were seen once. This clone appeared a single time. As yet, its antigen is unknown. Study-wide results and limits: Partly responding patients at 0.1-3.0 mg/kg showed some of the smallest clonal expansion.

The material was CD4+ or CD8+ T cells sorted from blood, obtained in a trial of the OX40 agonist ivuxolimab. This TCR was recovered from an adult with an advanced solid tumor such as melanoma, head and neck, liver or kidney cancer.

As DNA, the CDR3 is TGTGCCAGTAGTATAGAGCCAGGCAAGAACACTGAAGCTTTCTTT. Translation: CASSIEPGKNTEAFF. This sequence joins TRBV19 and TRBJ1-1; D ambiguous. Germline loops: CDR1 LNHDA, CDR2 SQIVND (reference sequence). The CDR3 extends over 15 amino acids. Between the trimmed V and J ends, which lost 0 bases and 1 base, there was a span of 9 bases.